Below are 31 T cell receptor beta chains sequenced from a single sample in a study of blood T cell repertoires in COVID-19. Data came from immunoSEQ multiplex PCR; TCRdb stores just in-frame clones and leaves some out. Here the sample spans about 120,000 clones, around 86% being singletons. Material: peripheral blood. The receptors derive from an elderly man with acute or convalescent COVID-19.

The rearrangement joins TRBV27 to TRBJ2-7; TRBD1 matches at 10 bases. Trimming cost V 5 bases and J 5 bases; bases outside gene matches: 6. Germline V gene data show CDR1 as MNHEY and CDR2 as SMNVEV (reference sequence). The CDR3 covers 14 residues. CDR3: CASSPRTGGNEQYF. The CDR3 nucleotides read TGTGCCAGCAGTCCCAGGACAGGGGGGAACGAGCAGTACTTC.

The J gene is TRBJ1-2, the V gene TRBV30; no clear D. Per the germline V gene, CDR1 is GTSNPN and CDR2 is SVGIG (reference sequence). The V and J ends lost 7 bases and 0 bases respectively, with 12 bases between them. The CDR3 runs to 13 residues. This CDR3 reads CAYRESANYGYTF. The CDR3 DNA sequence: TGTGCCTACCGGGAATCGGCTAACTATGGCTACACCTTC.

The gene calls are TRBV10-3 and TRBJ1-3; D is uncertain. The germline V and J ends were trimmed by 4 bases and 4 bases, with 11 bases remaining between them. Germline lookup yields CDR1 ENHRY and CDR2 SYGVKD. CDR3 length equals 14 residues. The CDR3 nucleotides are TGTGCCATCAGTGTATCGGGGAACGGAAACACCATATATTTT. Protein product: CAISVSGNGNTIYF.

V is TRBV11-1 and J is TRBJ2-7, with 9 positions matching TRBD2. Germline values: CDR1 SGHAT, CDR2 FQDESV (reference sequence). Germline trimming cut 5 bases from V and 2 bases from J; bases unmatched to any gene: 4. This CDR3 is built from 14 residues. In DNA, the CDR3 is TGTGCCAGCAGCGCTAGCGGGGTTGCCTACGAGCAGTACTTC. Protein product: CASSASGVAYEQYF. Full variable domain (outside the CDR3, taken from reference TRBV11-1 and TRBJ2-7): EAEVAQSPRYKITEKSQAVAFWCDPISGHATLYWYRQILGQGPELLVQFQDESVVDDSQLPKDRFSAERLKGVDSTLKIQPAELGDSAMYLCASSASGVAYEQYFGPGTRLTVT.

CDR3 sequence: CASSWGETYGYTF. The CDR3 region has the DNA TGTGCCAGCAGCTGGGGGGAAACCTATGGCTACACCTTC. The V call is TRBV5-4, the J call TRBJ1-2, with D possibly being TRBD1 (5 bases). Per germline, CDR1 SGHNT and CDR2 YYREEE (reference sequence). This CDR3 is 13 amino acids long. Trimming took 3 bases from V and 4 from J, leaving 10 bases between them.

This rearrangement joins TRBV3-1 (or the pseudogene TRBV3-2) to TRBJ1-2, with D possibly being TRBD1 (5 bases). Germline CDR1 is LGHDT and CDR2 is YNNKEL (reference sequence). This CDR3 spans 16 amino acids. V was shortened by 0 bases and J by 3 bases, with 14 bases between the two germline ends. The CDR3 loop is CASSQEGRGLYYGYTF. Here the CDR3 DNA reads TGTGCCAGCAGCCAAGAAGGAAGGGGACTCTACTATGGCTACACCTTC.

A single count supports this clone. The chain recombines TRBV30 with TRBJ2-6, with D unclear. CDR1 GTSNPN and CDR2 SVGIG come from the germline V gene (reference sequence). The germline V and J ends were trimmed by 2 bases and 1 base, with 3 bases remaining between them. The length of the CDR3 is 13 residues. The CDR3 sequence: CAWSSSGANVLTF. The CDR3 DNA follows: TGTGCCTGGAGTTCATCTGGGGCCAACGTCCTGACTTTC.

The chain couples TRBV7-2 to TRBJ2-1; TRBD1 matches at 8 bases. V gave up 4 bases and J gave up 4 bases; unmatched junction bases: 6. The germline CDR1 and CDR2 sequences are SGHTA and FQGNSA. The CDR3 is made up of 15 amino acids. This chain's CDR3 is CASSYDRGGYNEQFF. CDR3 in DNA: TGTGCCAGCAGCTACGACAGGGGAGGATACAATGAGCAGTTCTTC.

The chain is built from TRBV9 and TRBJ1-2; 7 bases map to TRBD1. This CDR3 region has 12 residues. J gave up 4 bases and V 5 bases, and 2 bases lay outside the gene matches. Per the germline V gene, CDR1 is SGDLS and CDR2 is YYNGEE. The DNA of the CDR3 is TGTGCCAGCAGTCGGGACAGCTATGGCTACACCTTC. Protein: CASSRDSYGYTF.

DNA of the CDR3: TGTGCCAGCAGCCCGACAGGACTTGAAGCTTTCTTT. It codes for CASSPTGLEAFF. The chain combines TRBV7-8 with TRBJ1-1; perhaps TRBD1 as D (6 bases). This CDR3 is 12 amino acids long. The germline CDR1 and CDR2 sequences are SGHVS and FQNEAQ. V dropped 5 bases and J dropped 7 bases, with 11 bases sitting between them. Combining the CDR3 with reference TRBV7-8 and TRBJ1-1 gives the whole variable domain GAGVSQSPRYKVAKRGQDVALRCDPISGHVSLFWYQQALGQGPEFLTYFQNEAQLDKSGLPSDRFFAERPEGSVSTLKIQRTQQEDSAVYLCASSPTGLEAFFGQGTRLTVV.

The J gene is TRBJ2-4, the V gene TRBV27; D may be TRBD2 (6 bases). CDR1 is MNHEY and CDR2 is SMNVEV in the germline V gene (reference sequence). This CDR3 has 15 amino acids. Trimming took off 4 bases at V and 0 bases at J, with 10 bases between the two ends. DNA of the CDR3: TGTGCCAGCAGTTCCGGGAGCCTAGCCAAAAACATTCAGTACTTC. This codes for CASSSGSLAKNIQYF.

The chain is built from TRBV6-5 and TRBJ2-2; the D is unclear. Per germline, CDR1 MNHEY and CDR2 SVGAGI. This CDR3 spans 14 amino acids. V gave up 6 bases and J gave up 1 base, with 9 bases separating them. CDR3 protein: CASSGPWNTGELFF. The CDR3 DNA is TGTGCCAGCAGCGGTCCTTGGAACACCGGGGAGCTGTTTTTT.

This chain joins TRBV11-1 and TRBJ1-2; 7 bases align to TRBD1. This CDR3 region has 14 residues. Per germline, CDR1 SGHAT and CDR2 FQDESV (reference sequence). V shed 1 base, J shed 3 bases, and the junction held 2 bases outside the gene matches. CDR3 DNA sequence: TGTGCCAGCAGCTTAGACACAGGGGACTATGGCTACACCTTC. Translating it yields CASSLDTGDYGYTF. The full variable domain, completed using reference TRBV11-1 and TRBJ1-2, is EAEVAQSPRYKITEKSQAVAFWCDPISGHATLYWYRQILGQGPELLVQFQDESVVDDSQLPKDRFSAERLKGVDSTLKIQPAELGDSAMYLCASSLDTGDYGYTFGSGTRLTVV.

The genes are TRBV9 and TRBJ2-1; D is possibly TRBD1 (7 bases). The CDR3 loop spans 16 amino acids. CDR1 and CDR2 from the germline V gene are SGDLS and YYNGEE. The ends were cut back, 0 bases at V and 4 bases at J, with 14 bases in the middle. The CDR3 region is CASSVATAGGYNEQFF. The DNA of the CDR3 is TGTGCCAGCAGCGTAGCTACGGCAGGGGGGTACAATGAGCAGTTCTTC. The full variable domain, with the rest looked up from reference TRBV9 and TRBJ2-1, is DSGVTQTPKHLITATGQRVTLRCSPRSGDLSVYWYQQSLDQGLQFLIQYYNGEERAKGNILERFSAQQFPDLHSELNLSSLELGDSALYFCASSVATAGGYNEQFFGPGTRLTVL.

The V gene is TRBV5-4, the J gene TRBJ1-1; no firm D call. Trimming pared 0 bases from V and 0 bases from J, leaving 12 bases between. This CDR3 region has 16 residues. Germline V gene lookup returns CDR1 SGHNT and CDR2 YYREEE (reference sequence). CDR3 in DNA: TGTGCCAGCAGCTTGGGGGCAGCTACCTTGAACACTGAAGCTTTCTTT. It yields the protein CASSLGAATLNTEAFF.

The chain recombines TRBV11-2 with TRBJ1-2, with D possibly matching TRBD1 (6 bases). Trimming removed 4 bases from V and 7 bases from J, with 22 bases in between. The germline V gene encodes CDR1 SGHAT and CDR2 FQNNGV. The CDR3 loop spans 16 amino acids. The CDR3 DNA follows: TGTGCCAGCAGCTCCAACCTGGGCAGGGGCGGGGGTGGCTACACCTTC. Protein: CASSSNLGRGGGGYTF.

The chain joins TRBV7-9 to TRBJ2-1, with 8 positions matching TRBD2. Germline V CDR1 and CDR2: SEHNR, FQNEAQ (reference sequence). The CDR3 totals 15 residues. V was pared by 11 bases and J by 2 bases, with 11 bases of the junction left unmatched. In nucleotides, the CDR3 is TGTGCCCAAACGGGGCGGGAGGCCCCCTACAATGAGCAGTTCTTC. This gives the protein CAQTGREAPYNEQFF.

This clone was counted a few times. V gene TRBV7-2 combines with J gene TRBJ2-2; 10 bases agree with TRBD1. The CDR3 totals 17 residues. Germline V gene data show CDR1 as SGHTA and CDR2 as FQGNSA. Unmatched junction bases numbered 10, after V lost 2 bases and J lost 7 bases. CDR3 region: CASSLRRQGAFGGELFF. The CDR3 DNA sequence: TGTGCCAGCAGCTTAAGGCGACAGGGGGCGTTTGGCGGGGAGCTGTTTTTT.

V gene TRBV29-1 combines with J gene TRBJ1-1; tentatively, D is TRBD1 (5 bases). Germline values: CDR1 SQVTM, CDR2 ANQGSEA. The CDR3 totals 13 residues. V dropped 2 bases and J dropped 2 bases, with 9 bases sitting between them. The CDR3 reads CSVEQQANTEAFF. In DNA, the CDR3 is TGCAGCGTTGAACAACAGGCAAACACTGAAGCTTTCTTT.

In its sample, this clone was seen once. The J gene is TRBJ1-3, the V gene TRBV5-4; a possible D gene is TRBD1 (5 bases). Trimming took 4 bases from V and 3 from J, leaving 11 bases between them. CDR3 size: 14 residues. The germline V gene encodes CDR1 SGHNT and CDR2 YYREEE (reference sequence). The CDR3 region has the DNA TGTGCCAGCAGCAGCGGGACTGTTGGAAACACCATATATTTT. Translating it yields CASSSGTVGNTIYF. Together with reference TRBV5-4 and TRBJ1-3, the CDR3 gives the full variable domain: ETGVTQSPTHLIKTRGQQVTLRCSSQSGHNTVSWYQQALGQGPQFIFQYYREEENGRGNFPPRFSGLQFPNYSSELNVNALELDDSALYLCASSSGTVGNTIYFGEGSWLTVV.

V and J are TRBV24-1 and TRBJ2-3; 14 bases agree with TRBD2. Germline loops: CDR1 KGHDR, CDR2 SFDVKD. The length of the CDR3 is 16 residues. The trim removed 4 bases at V and 7 bases at J, leaving 6 bases unmatched. The DNA for the CDR3 is TGTGCCACCAGTGAGAGGACTAGCGGGGGGTCAAATACGCAGTATTTT. This codes for CATSERTSGGSNTQYF.

The V and J genes are TRBV28 and TRBJ1-2; TRBD1 agrees at 7 bases. This CDR3 is built from 15 residues. In germline, CDR1 is MDHEN, CDR2 SYDVKM. V dropped 2 bases and J dropped 5; count of bases not matched to a gene: 8. The CDR3 protein is CASSLGAGGRYGYTF. CDR3 bases: TGTGCCAGCAGTTTAGGGGCAGGGGGGAGGTATGGCTACACCTTC.

This chain uses TRBV5-8 with TRBJ1-3; 8 nucleotides match TRBD1. The CDR3 is 17 residues long. Per the germline V gene, CDR1 is SGHTS and CDR2 is YDEGEE. Losses at the gene ends were 2 bases for V and 0 bases for J; bases not matched to a gene: 7. CDR3 coding DNA: TGTGCCAGCAGCTTTTCCGGGACAGGCTACTCTGGAAACACCATATATTTT. Its translation: CASSFSGTGYSGNTIYF.

This rearrangement joins TRBV19 to TRBJ2-5; TRBD2 matches at 9 bases. CDR1 is LNHDA and CDR2 is SQIVND in the germline V gene (reference sequence). The CDR3 contains 17 residues. V lost 3 bases and J lost 5; bases outside the gene matches: 13. This CDR3 reads CASSIVAGGTGRETQYF. The CDR3 DNA reads as TGTGCCAGTAGTATCGTCGCGGGAGGGACTGGTAGGGAGACCCAGTACTTC.

The gene calls are TRBV6-2 or TRBV6-3 and TRBJ2-7; weak D call: TRBD2 (6 bases). This CDR3 contains 14 residues. The V end lost 4 bases, the J end lost 5 bases, and 15 bases lay between the germline ends. Germline V gives CDR1 MNHEY, CDR2 SVGEGT. For the CDR3, the DNA is TGTGCCAGCAGTTCCGTCGCGGGACTTGACGAGCAGTACTTC. Amino acids: CASSSVAGLDEQYF.

This clone came up a few times. The rearrangement joins TRBV5-1 to TRBJ1-1; D perhaps matches TRBD1 (6 bases). The CDR3 is 14 residues long. Trimming took off 4 bases at V and 0 bases at J, with 10 bases between the two ends. The germline V gene has CDR1 SGHRS and CDR2 YFSETQ. The CDR3 nucleotides are TGCGCCAGCAGCACCGACAGGTTGAACACTGAAGCTTTCTTT. Translated, it gives CASSTDRLNTEAFF.

The chain links TRBV7-6 to TRBJ1-1; D is possibly TRBD1 (6 bases). This CDR3 has 16 amino acids. CDR1 and CDR2 from the germline V gene are SGHVS and FNYEAQ. Deletions cut 1 base from V and 0 bases from J, with 12 bases between. In DNA form, the CDR3 reads TGTGCCAGCAGCTTAGGGGGGCCAAAAATGAACACTGAAGCTTTCTTT. It yields the protein CASSLGGPKMNTEAFF.

The CDR3 DNA is TGTGCCAGCTCCACCGTTGCGGGAGCGATCTACGAGCAGTACTTC. Its protein is CASSTVAGAIYEQYF. V is TRBV18 and J is TRBJ2-7, with 7 positions matching TRBD2. This CDR3 is built from 15 residues. Germline values: CDR1 KGHSH, CDR2 LQKENI. V lost 6 bases to trimming and J lost 3 bases; unmatched junction nucleotides: 11. The full variable domain, completed using reference TRBV18 and TRBJ2-7, is NAGVMQNPRHLVRRRGQEARLRCSPMKGHSHVYWYRQLPEEGLKFMVYLQKENIIDESGMPKERFSAEFPKEGPSILRIQQVVRGDSAAYFCASSTVAGAIYEQYFGPGTRLTVT.

The chain has TRBV19 and TRBJ2-7, with 9 positions matching TRBD1. CDR1 is LNHDA and CDR2 is SQIVND in the germline V gene (reference sequence). The CDR3 totals 16 residues. After removal of 1 base from V and 2 bases from J, the junction contained 6 bases not matched to a gene. The CDR3 spells CASSIAGTGPAYEQYF. As DNA, the CDR3 is TGTGCCAGTAGTATAGCTGGGACAGGGCCCGCCTACGAGCAGTACTTC.

Only one count was recorded for this clone. CDR3: CASSQDIRGGGNEQFF. CDR3 sequence (DNA): TGTGCCAGCAGCCAAGATATCCGGGGGGGAGGGAATGAGCAGTTCTTC. This chain joins TRBV3-1 (or the pseudogene TRBV3-2) and TRBJ2-1; 8 bases map to TRBD2. Germline CDR1 is LGHDT and CDR2 is YNNKEL (reference sequence). The V segment lost 0 bases and the J segment 7 bases; nucleotides outside the gene matches: 8. The CDR3 contains 16 residues.

The CDR3 spells CASSPGTSGKGEQYF. For the CDR3, the DNA is TGTGCCAGCAGCCCCGGGACTAGCGGGAAAGGCGAGCAGTACTTC. The V gene is TRBV7-2, the J gene TRBJ2-7; 13 bases align to TRBD2. Germline CDR1 reads SGHTA; CDR2 reads FQGNSA. The CDR3 extends over 15 amino acids. V lost 5 bases to trimming and J lost 6 bases; unmatched junction nucleotides: 7. The whole variable domain, remainder taken from reference TRBV7-2 and TRBJ2-7, is GAGVSQSPSNKVTEKGKDVELRCDPISGHTALYWYRQSLGQGLEFLIYFQGNSAPDKSGLPSDRFSAERTGGSVSTLTIQRTQQEDSAVYLCASSPGTSGKGEQYFGPGTRLTVT.